These T cell receptor beta chains were read from a single sample in a study of CD8 T cells in ankylosing spondylitis. One entry per CDR3 protein results from TCRdb running MiXCR on the 5' RACE reads. The sample contains roughly 160,000 distinct CDR3 sequences, roughly 10% of which appear only once. Sequenced: blood, either unsorted or a sorted T cell fraction (not recorded which). These receptors were obtained from a female donor with ankylosing spondylitis or in good health (not recorded which). The CDR3 runs from the conserved cysteine through the conserved F or W. Fields, in order: clone size, J gene, D gene, V gene, CDR3 DNA, CDR3 protein. A D gene is named only where the DNA matches it firmly. The size field is filled for only some rows; it gives once, few, many or a size class.

clone size: NA
J gene: TRBJ2-7
D gene: NA
V gene: TRBV12-3/TRBV12-4
CDR3 DNA: TGTGCCAGCAGTTTTGGCCCCACCAGACAGGTCCTCTCTTACGAGCAGTACTTC
CDR3 protein: CASSFGPTRQVLSYEQYF

clone size: few
J gene: TRBJ2-1
D gene: NA
V gene: TRBV10-3
CDR3 DNA: TGTGCCATCAGTTTAAACCCGAATCTCGTGGATGAGCAGTTCTTC
CDR3 protein: CAISLNPNLVDEQFF

clone size: many
J gene: TRBJ2-1
D gene: NA
V gene: TRBV7-8
CDR3 DNA: TGTGCCAGCAGCTTTTACGGTGGGGGCAATGAGCAGTTCTTC
CDR3 protein: CASSFYGGGNEQFF

clone size: NA
J gene: TRBJ2-5
D gene: TRBD2
V gene: TRBV5-6
CDR3 DNA: TGTGCCAGCAGCTGGGGACCGGGACTAGGGGTAAAGACCCAGTACTTC
CDR3 protein: CASSWGPGLGVKTQYF

clone size: few
J gene: TRBJ1-3
D gene: NA
V gene: TRBV12-3/TRBV12-4
CDR3 DNA: TGTGCCAGCAGGCAGGGAGACACCATATATTTT
CDR3 protein: CASRQGDTIYF

clone size: few
J gene: TRBJ2-1
D gene: NA
V gene: TRBV12-3/TRBV12-4
CDR3 DNA: TGTGCCAGCAGTTTATTCGTCGACAATGAGCAGTTCTTC
CDR3 protein: CASSLFVDNEQFF

clone size: few
J gene: TRBJ2-7
D gene: TRBD2
V gene: TRBV7-9
CDR3 DNA: TGTGCCAGCAGCTTAGTGTTAGCGGGAGACTCCTACGAGCAGTACTTC
CDR3 protein: CASSLVLAGDSYEQYF

clone size: many
J gene: TRBJ2-1
D gene: NA
V gene: TRBV4-2
CDR3 DNA: TGTGCCAGCAGCCAAGCTCTGACTAGTTGGGTTGAGCAGTTCTTC
CDR3 protein: CASSQALTSWVEQFF

clone size: NA
J gene: TRBJ1-1
D gene: NA
V gene: TRBV5-1
CDR3 DNA: TGCGCCAGCAGTGACGGGGGAAAAATGGGCCACACTGAAGCTTTCTTT
CDR3 protein: CASSDGGKMGHTEAFF

clone size: NA
J gene: TRBJ2-7
D gene: TRBD2
V gene: TRBV9
CDR3 DNA: TGTGCCAGCAGCGTAGCGAGCGGGAGAGCTTACGAGCAGTACTTC
CDR3 protein: CASSVASGRAYEQYF

clone size: NA
J gene: TRBJ2-7
D gene: TRBD2
V gene: TRBV12-3/TRBV12-4
CDR3 DNA: TGTGCCAGCAGTTCGTTAACCGGGACTAGCGGCTACGAGCAGTACTTC
CDR3 protein: CASSSLTGTSGYEQYF

clone size: NA
J gene: TRBJ1-4
D gene: NA
V gene: TRBV12-3/TRBV12-4
CDR3 DNA: TGTGCCAGCAGTTTAGGAACTAATGAAAAACTGTTTTTT
CDR3 protein: CASSLGTNEKLFF

clone size: many
J gene: TRBJ2-1
D gene: NA
V gene: TRBV13
CDR3 DNA: TGTGCCAGCAGCTTTGGGCCAGGGGATGAGCAGTTCTTC
CDR3 protein: CASSFGPGDEQFF

clone size: NA
J gene: TRBJ2-5
D gene: TRBD2
V gene: TRBV30
CDR3 DNA: TGTGCCTGGAGTGTCGGAACTAGCGGGAGGGGGGCGACCCAGTACTTC
CDR3 protein: CAWSVGTSGRGATQYF

clone size: few
J gene: TRBJ2-2
D gene: TRBD1
V gene: TRBV4-2
CDR3 DNA: TGTGCCAGCAGCCAGGACAGGGGAGGCACCGGGGAGCTGTTTTTT
CDR3 protein: CASSQDRGGTGELFF

clone size: many
J gene: TRBJ2-7
D gene: NA
V gene: TRBV20-1
CDR3 DNA: TGCAGTGCTACACTAGATCCCTACGAGCAGTACTTC
CDR3 protein: CSATLDPYEQYF

clone size: NA
J gene: TRBJ2-5
D gene: TRBD1
V gene: TRBV6-5
CDR3 DNA: TGTGCCAGCAGTTACTACGGTATCGGGGACAGGGCTGAGACCCAGTACTTC
CDR3 protein: CASSYYGIGDRAETQYF

clone size: NA
J gene: TRBJ1-1
D gene: NA
V gene: TRBV2
CDR3 DNA: TGTGCCAGCCCGCCGCCGGGCACTGAAGCTTTCTTT
CDR3 protein: CASPPPGTEAFF

clone size: NA
J gene: TRBJ2-7
D gene: TRBD1
V gene: TRBV27
CDR3 DNA: TGTGCCAGCAGTCGAAACCAGGGGGTTGGGCAGTACTTC
CDR3 protein: CASSRNQGVGQYF

clone size: few
J gene: TRBJ2-4
D gene: TRBD1
V gene: TRBV6-2/TRBV6-3
CDR3 DNA: TGTGCCAGCAGCTTCGGACAGGGGGCGGCCTACGCCAAAAACATTCAGTACTTC
CDR3 protein: CASSFGQGAAYAKNIQYF

clone size: NA
J gene: TRBJ2-1
D gene: NA
V gene: TRBV27
CDR3 DNA: TGTGCCAGCAGTACGGACATCGACAATGAGCAGTTCTTC
CDR3 protein: CASSTDIDNEQFF

clone size: many
J gene: TRBJ2-3
D gene: TRBD2
V gene: TRBV12-3/TRBV12-4
CDR3 DNA: TGTGCCAGCAGTCCGAAGCGGGAGACGGCAGATACGCAGTATTTT
CDR3 protein: CASSPKRETADTQYF

clone size: many
J gene: TRBJ2-1
D gene: NA
V gene: TRBV6-5
CDR3 DNA: TGTGCCAGCAGTTACTCGAGGGATCCGAGCTCCTACAATGAGCAGTTCTTC
CDR3 protein: CASSYSRDPSSYNEQFF

clone size: many
J gene: TRBJ1-1
D gene: NA
V gene: TRBV16
CDR3 DNA: TGTGCCAGCAGCCAATTAGGGGACACTGAAGCTTTCTTT
CDR3 protein: CASSQLGDTEAFF

clone size: NA
J gene: TRBJ2-7
D gene: NA
V gene: TRBV11-2
CDR3 DNA: TGTGCCAGCAGCTGCTACGAGCAGTACTTC
CDR3 protein: CASSCYEQYF

clone size: few
J gene: TRBJ2-7
D gene: TRBD2
V gene: TRBV13
CDR3 DNA: TGTGCCAGCAGCCCCCGGGGGGGGGACCCCCCCCTCTACGAGCAGTACTTC
CDR3 protein: CASSPRGGDPPLYEQYF

clone size: NA
J gene: TRBJ1-1
D gene: NA
V gene: TRBV7-8
CDR3 DNA: TGTGCCAGCAGCACTTTCCGGGGGACTGAAGCTTTCTTT
CDR3 protein: CASSTFRGTEAFF

clone size: few
J gene: TRBJ2-7
D gene: NA
V gene: TRBV20-1
CDR3 DNA: TGCAGTGCTATTTACCTGGACGAGCAGTACTTC
CDR3 protein: CSAIYLDEQYF

clone size: NA
J gene: TRBJ1-1
D gene: TRBD1
V gene: TRBV6-2/TRBV6-3
CDR3 DNA: TGTGCCAGCAGTTACGGGACAGCCGTGAACACTGAAGCTTTCTTT
CDR3 protein: CASSYGTAVNTEAFF

clone size: NA
J gene: TRBJ1-2
D gene: NA
V gene: TRBV2
CDR3 DNA: TGTGCCAGCAGATTCGACAAAACGGGGGGCTACACCTTC
CDR3 protein: CASRFDKTGGYTF

clone size: many
J gene: TRBJ2-3
D gene: TRBD1
V gene: TRBV7-9
CDR3 DNA: TGTGCCAGCAGGGCGGGACAGGGACTGGGCACAGATACGCAGTATTTT
CDR3 protein: CASRAGQGLGTDTQYF

clone size: few
J gene: TRBJ2-2
D gene: NA
V gene: TRBV7-9
CDR3 DNA: TGTGCCAGCAGCTTATCTCTAGCCACCGGGGAGCTGTTTTTT
CDR3 protein: CASSLSLATGELFF

clone size: NA
J gene: TRBJ2-6
D gene: NA
V gene: TRBV15
CDR3 DNA: TGTGCCACCAGCAGGACCCGGGACCTCATGGTGTCGGGGGCCAACGTCCTGACTTTC
CDR3 protein: CATSRTRDLMVSGANVLTF

clone size: few
J gene: TRBJ1-1
D gene: NA
V gene: TRBV12-3/TRBV12-4
CDR3 DNA: TGTGCCAGCAGACACGACGGCCTTTCCGAAGCTTTCTTT
CDR3 protein: CASRHDGLSEAFF

clone size: NA
J gene: TRBJ2-2
D gene: NA
V gene: TRBV5-6
CDR3 DNA: TGTGCCAGCAGCTACGGGTGGATAGGAGGGACTGACCGGGTCGGGGAGCTGTTTTTT
CDR3 protein: CASSYGWIGGTDRVGELFF

clone size: NA
J gene: TRBJ2-7
D gene: TRBD2
V gene: TRBV20-1
CDR3 DNA: TGCAGTGCTCTAGGGACTAGAGGATCCTACGAGCAGTACTTC
CDR3 protein: CSALGTRGSYEQYF

clone size: NA
J gene: TRBJ2-1
D gene: NA
V gene: TRBV24-1
CDR3 DNA: TGTACCACCAGTGACCCGTGGACCGCCGAGGAGCAGTTCTTC
CDR3 protein: CTTSDPWTAEEQFF

clone size: few
J gene: TRBJ1-1
D gene: NA
V gene: TRBV2
CDR3 DNA: TGTGCCAGCACTCCAGGGGACACTGAAGCTTTCTTT
CDR3 protein: CASTPGDTEAFF

clone size: NA
J gene: TRBJ2-2
D gene: NA
V gene: TRBV27
CDR3 DNA: TGTGCCAGCAGCATCGGGTGGACCGGGGAGCTGTTTTTT
CDR3 protein: CASSIGWTGELFF

clone size: NA
J gene: TRBJ2-1
D gene: NA
V gene: TRBV6-1
CDR3 DNA: TGTGCCAGCAGTGAAGTGGGTGTAGTGGACAATGAGCAGTTCTTC
CDR3 protein: CASSEVGVVDNEQFF

clone size: many
J gene: TRBJ2-7
D gene: NA
V gene: TRBV12-3/TRBV12-4
CDR3 DNA: TGTGCCAGCAGTCCCCCGGACTACTCCTACGAGCAGTACTTC
CDR3 protein: CASSPPDYSYEQYF

clone size: many
J gene: TRBJ2-2
D gene: TRBD2
V gene: TRBV11-2
CDR3 DNA: TGTGCCAGCAGCTTCCGAGGACTAGCGGGAGAGAGGGCCGGGGAGCTGTTTTTT
CDR3 protein: CASSFRGLAGERAGELFF

clone size: NA
J gene: TRBJ1-1
D gene: TRBD1
V gene: TRBV29-1
CDR3 DNA: TGCAGCGCCGTTGAAGGGGGCTTTCCTACGACGACCGAAGCTTTCTTT
CDR3 protein: CSAVEGGFPTTTEAFF

clone size: few
J gene: TRBJ2-7
D gene: NA
V gene: TRBV10-3
CDR3 DNA: TGTGCCATCAGTGAGCCGGACCGAAGCTCCTACGAGCAGTACTTC
CDR3 protein: CAISEPDRSSYEQYF

clone size: NA
J gene: TRBJ2-2
D gene: TRBD2
V gene: TRBV4-3
CDR3 DNA: TGCGCCAGCAGCCAGACTAGCTCGGTCACCGGGGAGCTGTTTTTT
CDR3 protein: CASSQTSSVTGELFF

clone size: NA
J gene: TRBJ2-3
D gene: NA
V gene: TRBV24-1
CDR3 DNA: TGTGCCACCGGGGCCGACGGGAGTGGAGATACGCAGTATTTT
CDR3 protein: CATGADGSGDTQYF

clone size: many
J gene: TRBJ1-2
D gene: TRBD1
V gene: TRBV27
CDR3 DNA: TGTGCCAGCAGTTTGGGACAGGGGAAGTACACCTTC
CDR3 protein: CASSLGQGKYTF

clone size: few
J gene: TRBJ2-7
D gene: TRBD2
V gene: TRBV20-1
CDR3 DNA: TGCAGTGCTAGAGACAGACTAGCGGGTACCGAGCAGTACTTC
CDR3 protein: CSARDRLAGTEQYF

clone size: NA
J gene: TRBJ2-5
D gene: NA
V gene: TRBV21-1
CDR3 DNA: TGTGCCAGCAGCAAAGCGGGCAGACAAGAGACCCAGTACTTC
CDR3 protein: CASSKAGRQETQYF

clone size: many
J gene: TRBJ1-2
D gene: NA
V gene: TRBV12-3/TRBV12-4
CDR3 DNA: TGTGCCAGCAGTCCGGGACAAAGTGGCTACACCTTC
CDR3 protein: CASSPGQSGYTF

clone size: NA
J gene: TRBJ2-7
D gene: NA
V gene: TRBV7-2
CDR3 DNA: TGTGCCAGCAGCTTCTACGAGCAGTACTTC
CDR3 protein: CASSFYEQYF

clone size: few
J gene: TRBJ1-2
D gene: NA
V gene: TRBV2
CDR3 DNA: TGTGCCAGCGTATTCGCCCTCAGCTATGGCTACACCTTC
CDR3 protein: CASVFALSYGYTF

clone size: few
J gene: TRBJ2-1
D gene: NA
V gene: TRBV7-9
CDR3 DNA: TGTGCCAGCAGCTTAGTGGCTTCCCTCGATGAGCAGTTCTTC
CDR3 protein: CASSLVASLDEQFF